The rows below give T cell receptor beta chains drawn from one sample of a study of T-cell memory formation after mild COVID-19. MiXCR, applied by TCRdb to the 5' RACE reads, yields one record per CDR3 protein. The table lists some 190,000 distinct CDR3 sequences, about a sixth of them singletons, with approximately 2.2% in the top ten. The sequenced sample consisted of PBMCs or a T cell subset sorted from them (not recorded which). All receptors derive from an adult woman who had mild COVID-19 (a few samples of this study predate the infection). Cell type and time point are not known. Each CDR3 is given with its conserved first and last residue. A D gene is named only where the DNA matches it firmly. Part of the rows lack a size; the others show once, few, many or a class for expanded clones.

d_gene	v_gene	abundance	j_gene	CDR3aa	CDR3nt
-	TRBV9	-	TRBJ2-1	CASTKAVQDLYNEQFF	TGTGCCAGCACCAAAGCGGTACAGGACCTCTACAATGAGCAGTTCTTC
-	TRBV5-4	-	TRBJ1-2	CASSLTGLYGYTF	TGTGCCAGCAGCTTGACAGGGCTCTATGGCTACACCTTC
-	TRBV7-3	few	TRBJ2-1	CASSSKGYNEQFF	TGTGCCAGCAGCTCCAAAGGCTACAATGAGCAGTTCTTC
-	TRBV7-9	-	TRBJ2-1	CASSPEGGVKDNNEQFF	TGTGCCAGCAGCCCAGAGGGTGGTGTGAAGGATAACAATGAGCAGTTCTTC
TRBD2	TRBV5-1	-	TRBJ2-2	CASSSLADLRTGELFF	TGCGCCAGCAGCTCTCTAGCGGATCTACGCACCGGGGAGCTGTTTTTT
-	TRBV18	few	TRBJ1-1	CASSPLGPNTEAFF	TGTGCCAGCTCACCGCTGGGCCCGAACACTGAAGCTTTCTTT
-	TRBV6-1	few	TRBJ2-1	CATYRDRGGGEQFF	TGTGCCACCTACCGGGACAGAGGGGGGGGTGAGCAGTTCTTC
-	TRBV5-1	few	TRBJ2-2	CASALGHNTGELFF	TGCGCCAGCGCCTTGGGACATAACACCGGGGAGCTGTTTTTT
-	TRBV5-1	many	TRBJ2-2	CASSLASANTGELFF	TGCGCCAGCAGTTTGGCAAGTGCGAACACCGGGGAGCTGTTTTTT
-	TRBV20-1	-	TRBJ2-2	CSAPRGPNTGELFF	TGCAGTGCTCCTCGGGGACCGAACACCGGGGAGCTGTTTTTT
-	TRBV7-6	few	TRBJ2-7	CASSLAGPVRGGEQYF	TGTGCCAGCAGCTTAGCGGGCCCAGTGAGGGGAGGCGAGCAGTACTTC
TRBD1	TRBV2	few	TRBJ1-2	CASTEGGRGRFYGYTF	TGTGCCAGCACCGAAGGGGGCAGGGGGCGGTTCTATGGCTACACCTTC
-	TRBV12-3/TRBV12-4	-	TRBJ2-3	CATGRQGPDTQYF	TGTGCCACCGGGCGTCAGGGACCAGATACGCAGTATTTT
-	TRBV20-1	-	TRBJ2-2	CSARESTAGELFF	TGCAGTGCTAGAGAGTCGACAGCCGGGGAGCTGTTTTTT
TRBD1	TRBV7-2	few	TRBJ2-1	CASSFIGGVVYNEQFF	TGTGCCAGCAGCTTTATAGGGGGCGTCGTCTACAATGAGCAGTTCTTC
-	TRBV24-1	few	TRBJ2-1	CATSDWGSRGNEQFF	TGTGCCACCAGTGATTGGGGTAGTAGGGGCAATGAGCAGTTCTTC
TRBD2	TRBV5-6	-	TRBJ2-1	CASSLAVSGGIAEQFF	TGTGCCAGCAGCTTGGCAGTTAGCGGGGGGATAGCTGAGCAGTTCTTC
TRBD2	TRBV12-3/TRBV12-4	few	TRBJ2-5	CASSLAQGGQYF	TGTGCCAGCAGTTTAGCGCAGGGAGGGCAGTACTTC
-	TRBV7-9	few	TRBJ2-2	CASIRSDRDSGELFF	TGTGCCAGCATCAGGAGCGACAGGGACTCCGGGGAGCTGTTTTTT
-	TRBV29-1	-	TRBJ2-5	CSVGVETQYF	TGCAGCGTTGGTGTGGAGACCCAGTACTTC
-	TRBV5-1	-	TRBJ2-2	CASSLVAGNTGELFF	TGCGCCAGCAGCTTGGTCGCGGGCAACACCGGGGAGCTGTTTTTT
TRBD1	TRBV20-1	-	TRBJ1-5	CSALDRAGQPQHF	TGCAGTGCTTTGGACAGGGCGGGTCAGCCCCAGCATTTT
-	TRBV3-1	many	TRBJ2-1	CASSQEGLYNEQFF	TGTGCCAGCAGCCAAGAAGGACTATACAATGAGCAGTTCTTC
-	TRBV30	few	TRBJ1-2	CAWMARGTGGYTF	TGTGCCTGGATGGCCCGGGGGACTGGCGGCTACACCTTC
-	TRBV7-2	few	TRBJ2-1	CASHVGFSYNEQFF	TGTGCCAGTCATGTTGGGTTCTCCTACAATGAGCAGTTCTTC
-	TRBV20-1	-	TRBJ2-7	CSARPGTSSYEQYF	TGCAGTGCCAGGCCCGGGACGTCGTCCTACGAGCAGTACTTC
-	TRBV5-1	-	TRBJ1-4	CASSWGATNEKLFF	TGCGCCAGCAGCTGGGGAGCAACTAATGAAAAACTGTTTTTT
TRBD1	TRBV6-5	-	TRBJ2-7	CASSRGQNYEQYF	TGTGCCAGCAGTCGGGGACAGAACTACGAGCAGTACTTC
TRBD2	TRBV20-1	few	TRBJ2-1	CSERGGARNEQFF	TGCAGTGAGCGCGGGGGGGCCCGGAATGAGCAGTTCTTC
TRBD1	TRBV7-9	-	TRBJ2-4	CASSHRGLGKNIQYF	TGTGCCAGCAGCCACAGGGGTTTGGGCAAAAACATTCAGTACTTC
-	TRBV20-1	-	TRBJ2-3	CSASPNTDTQYF	TGCAGTGCAAGTCCCAACACAGATACGCAGTATTTT
TRBD2	TRBV20-1	-	TRBJ2-1	CSASTSGKGTSYEQFF	TGCAGTGCTAGTACTAGCGGGAAGGGCACTTCTTATGAGCAGTTCTTC
-	TRBV2	-	TRBJ1-5	CASSEFQVNQPQHF	TGTGCCAGCAGTGAATTCCAGGTAAATCAGCCCCAGCATTTT
-	TRBV4-2	-	TRBJ2-7	CASSQVPSRFHEQYF	TGTGCCAGCAGCCAAGTCCCTAGCAGGTTCCACGAGCAGTACTTC
TRBD1	TRBV5-6	-	TRBJ1-4	CASSLGTVREKLFF	TGTGCCAGCAGCCTCGGGACAGTACGAGAAAAACTGTTTTTT
-	TRBV7-6	-	TRBJ2-1	CASSLAENNEQFF	TGTGCCAGCAGCTTAGCCGAGAATAATGAGCAGTTCTTC
-	TRBV6-1	-	TRBJ1-2	CASSEAWETGRRLGYTF	TGTGCCAGCAGTGAAGCGTGGGAAACTGGACGGAGACTGGGCTACACCTTC
-	TRBV15	few	TRBJ1-5	CATSRVLVAQLNQPQHF	TGTGCCACCAGCAGAGTCTTAGTAGCACAGCTCAATCAGCCCCAGCATTTT
-	TRBV7-3	-	TRBJ2-2	CASSSGPRPAGELFF	TGTGCCAGCAGCTCGGGCCCGAGGCCGGCCGGGGAGCTGTTTTTT
-	TRBV6-2/TRBV6-3	few	TRBJ1-1	CASSYGTPNTEAFF	TGTGCCAGCAGTTACGGGACACCCAACACTGAAGCTTTCTTT
-	TRBV5-1	once	TRBJ2-7	CASSPGGTSTSYEQYF	TGCGCCAGCAGCCCAGGGGGGACCAGTACCTCCTACGAGCAGTACTTC
-	TRBV6-2/TRBV6-3	-	TRBJ2-7	CASNRLSSYEQYF	TGTGCCAGCAATAGACTCAGCTCCTACGAGCAGTACTTC
-	TRBV12-3/TRBV12-4	few	TRBJ1-1	CASTSMNTEAFF	TGTGCCAGCACGTCCATGAACACTGAAGCTTTCTTT
-	TRBV5-1	few	TRBJ2-7	CASSSSWGSEQYF	TGCGCCAGCAGCTCCTCTTGGGGATCGGAGCAGTACTTC
-	TRBV5-4	few	TRBJ1-2	CASSLVEGSGYGYTF	TGTGCCAGCAGCTTGGTAGAGGGTAGCGGCTATGGCTACACCTTC
-	TRBV12-3/TRBV12-4	many	TRBJ1-1	CASSLEGNTEAFF	TGTGCCAGCAGTTTGGAGGGGAACACTGAAGCTTTCTTT
-	TRBV15	few	TRBJ1-1	CATSSEISFEAFF	TGTGCCACCAGCTCAGAGATCTCTTTTGAAGCTTTCTTT
TRBD2	TRBV14	few	TRBJ2-7	CASSQDSGGGDEQYF	TGTGCCAGCAGCCAAGATTCGGGCGGGGGGGACGAGCAGTACTTC
-	TRBV7-3	few	TRBJ2-5	CASSFFGSGRETQYF	TGTGCCAGCAGCTTTTTTGGCTCAGGGCGGGAGACCCAGTACTTC
-	TRBV11-2	many	TRBJ2-7	CASSPDSLGEQYF	TGTGCCAGCAGCCCGGACAGTTTGGGCGAGCAGTACTTC
-	TRBV4-3	many	TRBJ2-1	CASSQDASKSSYNEQFF	TGCGCCAGCAGCCAAGACGCCTCCAAGAGCTCCTACAATGAGCAGTTCTTC
-	TRBV6-5	few	TRBJ1-6	CASSYRQGGSPLHF	TGTGCCAGCAGTTACCGGCAGGGCGGTTCACCCCTCCACTTT
TRBD2	TRBV20-1	few	TRBJ2-7	CSADRREKYEQYF	TGCAGTGCTGACCGGCGGGAGAAGTACGAGCAGTACTTC
-	TRBV29-1	many	TRBJ2-7	CSVGERGEQYF	TGCAGCGTTGGGGAAAGGGGCGAGCAGTACTTC
-	TRBV6-6	-	TRBJ1-1	CASSYGGEGTEAFF	TGTGCCAGCAGTTACGGGGGCGAGGGGACTGAAGCTTTCTTT